What follows is one TCR beta chain and its context. CDR1 is MNHEY and CDR2 is SVGAGI in the germline V gene. Trimming removed 10 bases from V and 7 bases from J; junction bases left unmatched: 11. The CDR3 length is 14 residues. In the original analysis: Estimation of nucleated cell counts was performed using reference gene primer amplification. TCRdb's copy holds only in-frame clones and misses some; the assay was immunoSEQ multiplex PCR. The DNA was the basis for D and trimming; V, J and clone size are from that table. Of about 360,000 clones detected, more than 75% appear once; the ten largest clones hold about 3%. These data originate in a study of blood T cell repertoires in COVID-19. Overall study: Sources were T cells, B-cell-depleted T cells, or PBMCs; the material itself was cDNA or gDNA.

The sequenced material came from peripheral blood. V gene TRBV6-5 combines with J gene TRBJ1-5; TRBD1 agrees at 9 bases. This sequence was found in a human donor in a cohort sampled during active COVID-19. The CDR3 reads CATLRTGAWQPQHF. CDR3 sequence (DNA): TGTGCCACTCTTAGGACAGGGGCTTGGCAGCCCCAGCATTTT.